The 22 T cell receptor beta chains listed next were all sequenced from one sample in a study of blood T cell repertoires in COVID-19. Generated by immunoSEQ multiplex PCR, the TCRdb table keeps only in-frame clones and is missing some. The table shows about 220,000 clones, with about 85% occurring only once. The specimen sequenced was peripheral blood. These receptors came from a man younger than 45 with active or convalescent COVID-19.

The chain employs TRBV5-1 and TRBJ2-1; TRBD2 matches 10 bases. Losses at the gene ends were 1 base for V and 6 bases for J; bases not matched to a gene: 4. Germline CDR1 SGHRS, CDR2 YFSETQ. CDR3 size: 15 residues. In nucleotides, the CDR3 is TGCGCCAGCAGCTTGCAGCGGGGGGGGCCCAATGAGCAGTTCTTC. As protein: CASSLQRGGPNEQFF.

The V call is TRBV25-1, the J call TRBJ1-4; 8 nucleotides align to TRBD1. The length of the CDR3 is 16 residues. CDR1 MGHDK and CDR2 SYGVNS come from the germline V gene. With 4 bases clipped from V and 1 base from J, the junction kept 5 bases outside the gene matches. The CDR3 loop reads CASSGGTGLTNEKLFF. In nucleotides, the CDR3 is TGTGCCAGCAGTGGGGGGACAGGCCTAACTAATGAAAAACTGTTTTTT.

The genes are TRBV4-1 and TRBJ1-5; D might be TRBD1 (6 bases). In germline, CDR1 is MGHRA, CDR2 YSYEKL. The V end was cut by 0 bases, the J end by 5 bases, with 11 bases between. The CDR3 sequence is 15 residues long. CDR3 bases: TGCGCCAGCAGCCAAGACTGGCCAGGGGATCAGCCCCAGCATTTT. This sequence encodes CASSQDWPGDQPQHF.

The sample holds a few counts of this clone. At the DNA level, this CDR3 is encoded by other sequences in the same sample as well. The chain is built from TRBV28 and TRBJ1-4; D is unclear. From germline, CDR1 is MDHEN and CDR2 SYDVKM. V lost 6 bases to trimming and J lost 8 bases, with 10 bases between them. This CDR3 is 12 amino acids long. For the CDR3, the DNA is TGTGCCAGCAGCCTCGGAGGCGAAAAACTGTTTTTT. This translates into CASSLGGEKLFF.

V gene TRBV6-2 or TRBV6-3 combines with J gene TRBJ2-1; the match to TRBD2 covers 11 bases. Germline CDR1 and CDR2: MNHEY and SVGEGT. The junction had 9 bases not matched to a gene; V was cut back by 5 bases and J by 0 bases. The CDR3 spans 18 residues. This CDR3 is CASSVASGGSSSYNEQFF. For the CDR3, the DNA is TGTGCCAGCAGTGTGGCTAGCGGGGGGTCCAGCTCCTACAATGAGCAGTTCTTC.

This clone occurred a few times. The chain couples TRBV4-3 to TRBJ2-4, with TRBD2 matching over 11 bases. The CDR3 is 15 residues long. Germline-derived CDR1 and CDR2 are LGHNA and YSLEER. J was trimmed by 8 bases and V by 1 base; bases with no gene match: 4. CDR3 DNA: TGCGCCAGCAGCCAAGGTACTAGCGGGAGCTACATTCAGTACTTC. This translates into CASSQGTSGSYIQYF.

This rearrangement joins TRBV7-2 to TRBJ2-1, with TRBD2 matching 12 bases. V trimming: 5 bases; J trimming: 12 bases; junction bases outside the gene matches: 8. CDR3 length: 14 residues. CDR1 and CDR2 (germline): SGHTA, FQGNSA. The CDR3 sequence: CASSPGLAGSTQFF. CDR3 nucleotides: TGTGCCAGCAGCCCGGGACTAGCGGGCTCGACGCAGTTCTTC.

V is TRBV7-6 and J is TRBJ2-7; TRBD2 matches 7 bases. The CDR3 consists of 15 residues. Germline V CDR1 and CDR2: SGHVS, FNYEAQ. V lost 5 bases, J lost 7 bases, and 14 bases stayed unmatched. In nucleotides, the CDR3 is TGTGCCAGCAGCCAACGGTTGGGGGGGGTGCGGGAGCAGTACTTC. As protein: CASSQRLGGVREQYF.

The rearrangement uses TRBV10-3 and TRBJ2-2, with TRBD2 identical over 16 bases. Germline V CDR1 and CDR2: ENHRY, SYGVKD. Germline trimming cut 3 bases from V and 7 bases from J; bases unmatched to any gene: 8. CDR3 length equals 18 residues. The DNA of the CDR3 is TGTGCCATCAGTGACCAGGGACTAGCGGGAGGGCCGGTCGGGGAGCTGTTTTTT. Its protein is CAISDQGLAGGPVGELFF.

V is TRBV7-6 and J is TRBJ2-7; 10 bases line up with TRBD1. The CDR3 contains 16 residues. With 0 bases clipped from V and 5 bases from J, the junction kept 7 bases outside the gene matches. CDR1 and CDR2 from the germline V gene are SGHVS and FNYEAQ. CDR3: CASSLAPGQGFHEQYF. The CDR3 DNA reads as TGTGCCAGCAGCTTAGCGCCGGGACAGGGGTTCCACGAGCAGTACTTC.

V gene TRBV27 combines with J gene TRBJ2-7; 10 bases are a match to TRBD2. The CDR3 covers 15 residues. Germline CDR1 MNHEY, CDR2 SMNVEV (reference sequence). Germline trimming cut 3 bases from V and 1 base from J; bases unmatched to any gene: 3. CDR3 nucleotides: TGTGCCAGCAGTTTGGCTAGCGGGAGATCCTACGAGCAGTACTTC. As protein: CASSLASGRSYEQYF.

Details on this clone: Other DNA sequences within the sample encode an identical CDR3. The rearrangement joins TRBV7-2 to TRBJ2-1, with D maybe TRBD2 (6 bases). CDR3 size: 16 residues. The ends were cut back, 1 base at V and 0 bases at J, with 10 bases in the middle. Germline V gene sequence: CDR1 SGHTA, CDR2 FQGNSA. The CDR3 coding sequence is TGTGCCAGCAGCTTAGACGGGGGTAGCTCCTACAATGAGCAGTTCTTC. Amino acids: CASSLDGGSSYNEQFF.

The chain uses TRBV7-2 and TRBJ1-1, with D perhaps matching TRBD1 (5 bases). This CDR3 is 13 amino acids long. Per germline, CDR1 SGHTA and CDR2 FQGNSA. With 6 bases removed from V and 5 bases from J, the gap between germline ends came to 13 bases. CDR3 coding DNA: TGTGCCAGCAGGGCAGCCGGGGGGACTGAAGCTTTCTTT. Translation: CASRAAGGTEAFF. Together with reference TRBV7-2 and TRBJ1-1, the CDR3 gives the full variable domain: GAGVSQSPSNKVTEKGKDVELRCDPISGHTALYWYRQSLGQGLEFLIYFQGNSAPDKSGLPSDRFSAERTGGSVSTLTIQRTQQEDSAVYLCASRAAGGTEAFFGQGTRLTVV.

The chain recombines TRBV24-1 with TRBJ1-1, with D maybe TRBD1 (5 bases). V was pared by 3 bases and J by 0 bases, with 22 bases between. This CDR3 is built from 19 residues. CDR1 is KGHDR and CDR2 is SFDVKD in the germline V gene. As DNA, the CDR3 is TGTGCCACCAGTGATCTGGGGACCCGGTCGGGAGGGCTGAACACTGAAGCTTTCTTT. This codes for CATSDLGTRSGGLNTEAFF.

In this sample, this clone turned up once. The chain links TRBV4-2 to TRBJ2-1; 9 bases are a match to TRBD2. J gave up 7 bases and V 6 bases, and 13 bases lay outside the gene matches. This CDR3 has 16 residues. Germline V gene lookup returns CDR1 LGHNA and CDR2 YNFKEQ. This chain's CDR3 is CASRDLGLAGPNEQFF. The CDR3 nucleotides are TGTGCCAGCAGGGACCTCGGCCTAGCGGGGCCAAATGAGCAGTTCTTC.

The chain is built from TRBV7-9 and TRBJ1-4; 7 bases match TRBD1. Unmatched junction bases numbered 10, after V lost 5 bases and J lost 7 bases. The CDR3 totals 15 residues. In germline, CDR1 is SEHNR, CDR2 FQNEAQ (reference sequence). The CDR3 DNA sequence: TGTGCCAGCAGCCGAGCGACAGGGTCAGCTGAAAAACTGTTTTTT. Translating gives CASSRATGSAEKLFF.

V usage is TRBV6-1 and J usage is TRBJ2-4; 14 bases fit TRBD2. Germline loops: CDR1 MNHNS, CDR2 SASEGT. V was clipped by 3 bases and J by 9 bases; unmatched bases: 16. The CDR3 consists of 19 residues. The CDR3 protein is CASSDLTSGRAVGESIQYF. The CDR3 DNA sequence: TGTGCCAGCAGTGATCTGACTAGCGGGAGGGCCGTAGGGGAAAGCATTCAGTACTTC.

CDR3: CSVPGRGKETQYF. The CDR3 DNA sequence: TGCAGCGTTCCAGGGAGGGGGAAAGAGACCCAGTACTTC. The chain is built from TRBV29-1 and TRBJ2-5; D might be TRBD2 (7 bases). Between the trimmed V and J ends, which lost 5 bases and 3 bases, there was a span of 13 bases. The CDR3 is 13 residues long. Germline lookup yields CDR1 SQVTM and CDR2 ANQGSEA.

CDR3 nucleotides: TGTGCCAGCTCACCATGGGCGCCCGGACAGATGAACACCTATGGCTACACCTTC. Its translation is CASSPWAPGQMNTYGYTF. The V gene is TRBV18, the J gene TRBJ1-2; D perhaps matches TRBD1 (6 bases). The germline gives CDR1 KGHSH, CDR2 LQKENI. V lost 2 bases to trimming and J lost 4 bases, with 23 bases between them. The CDR3 is 18 residues long.

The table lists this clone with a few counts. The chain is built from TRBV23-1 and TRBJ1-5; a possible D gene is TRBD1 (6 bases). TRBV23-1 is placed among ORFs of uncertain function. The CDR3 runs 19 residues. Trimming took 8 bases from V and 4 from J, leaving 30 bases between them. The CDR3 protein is CASFSFPGRQVPYNQPQHF. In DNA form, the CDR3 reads TGCGCCAGCTTCTCCTTTCCCGGAAGACAGGTCCCCTATAATCAGCCCCAGCATTTT.

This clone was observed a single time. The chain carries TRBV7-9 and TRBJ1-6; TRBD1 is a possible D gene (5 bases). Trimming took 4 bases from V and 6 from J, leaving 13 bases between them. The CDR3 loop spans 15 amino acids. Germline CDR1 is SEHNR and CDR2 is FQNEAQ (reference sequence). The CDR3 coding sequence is TGTGCCAGCAGCTCTAATTTAGGGGCTAATTCACCCCTCCACTTT. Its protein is CASSSNLGANSPLHF.

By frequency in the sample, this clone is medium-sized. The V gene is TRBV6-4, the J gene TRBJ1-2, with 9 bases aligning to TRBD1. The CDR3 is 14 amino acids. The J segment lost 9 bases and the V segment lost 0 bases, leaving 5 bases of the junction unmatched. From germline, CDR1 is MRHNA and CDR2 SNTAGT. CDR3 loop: CASSDSGDRGSYTF. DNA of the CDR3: TGTGCCAGCAGTGACTCCGGAGACAGGGGGAGCTACACCTTC.